The rows below give T cell receptor beta chains drawn from one sample of a study of beta chain features in type 1 diabetes. Some clones are missing from TCRdb's copy, which holds only in-frame ones; the method was immunoSEQ multiplex PCR. The profile shows hundreds of thousands of clones, around 15% of them singletons. Specimen: naive CD4+ T cells from blood. The receptors shown here come from a man between 18 and 29 years old in good health. CDR3s include the opening cysteine and the closing phenylalanine or tryptophan. The D gene is left open where the match is weak.

>.|TRBJ1-2|TRBV4-3
CASSQDRDTLVAF
>.|TRBJ2-7|TRBV7-2
CASSYDRSPYYEQYF
>.|TRBJ2-1|TRBV18
CASSPPSDNEQFF
>.|TRBJ2-3|TRBV10-3
CAISTDTSSPNTDTQYF
>TRBD1|TRBJ2-6|TRBV5-1
CASSHIDRAGANVLTF
>.|TRBJ2-1|TRBV5-1
CASRGGASVYNEQFF
>TRBD1|TRBJ1-2|TRBV11-2
CASSLDLIRDSGGYTF
>.|TRBJ2-4|TRBV7-9
CASSLAAGTGKNIQYF
>TRBD1|TRBJ2-5|TRBV5-1
CASSTGTGYGETQYF
>.|TRBJ2-1|TRBV18
CASSREAQQFF
>.|TRBJ2-7|TRBV28
CASSFRERHYEQYF
>.|TRBJ2-1|TRBV28
CASSLSFQRWQFF
>TRBD2|TRBJ2-3|TRBV5-4
CASSLATAGGPDTQYF
>TRBD1|TRBJ1-2|TRBV6-6
CASSFYRGGYTF
>.|TRBJ1-2|TRBV27
CASSKQGYYGYTF